This T cell receptor beta chain originates from a study of T-cell reconstitution after alpha-beta-depleted transplantation in children. Unique molecular identifiers featured in how the TCRbeta library was prepared. MiXCR was run by TCRdb on the PCR reads, yielding one entry per CDR3 protein. The data show around 440,000 distinct CDR3 sequences, more than 9% seen once. In this sample, this clonotype turned up many times. Germline CDR1 reads DFQATT; CDR2 reads SNEGSKA (reference sequence). V lost 6 bases to trimming and J lost 2 bases, with 24 bases between them. The CDR3 has 17 amino acids. The sequence came from a child under 10 years old with inherited bone marrow failure, due to receive a stem cell transplant. Sequenced here: PBMCs, sampled before TCRalphabeta/CD19-depleted stem cell transplant. V and J are TRBV20-1 and TRBJ2-3; TRBD2 is a possible D gene (5 bases). The CDR3 sequence: CSAANVHADGDTDTQYF. DNA of the CDR3: TGCAGTGCGGCCAACGTCCATGCAGACGGGGACACAGATACGCAGTATTTT.